A selection of T cell receptor beta chains follows, all from one sample in a study of response to subunit inactivated influenza vaccine. TCRdb passed the RT-PCR reads through MiXCR, listing each CDR3 protein once. Of around 490,000 distinct CDR3 sequences listed, 7.5% to 8.5% are singletons. Sequencing used PBMCs from blood, obtained about 23 months after vaccination. Source of these receptors: a man between 50 and 75 years old who received an inactivated influenza vaccine. The CDR3 runs from the conserved cysteine through the conserved F or W. D genes are given only for firm matches. The size entry is marked missing in some rows and otherwise reads once, few, many or a size class.

v_gene,d_gene,j_gene,abundance,CDR3nt,CDR3aa
TRBV5-1,NA,TRBJ1-5,NA,TGCGCCAGCAGCTCAACAGGGTATCAGCCCCAGCATTTT,CASSSTGYQPQHF
TRBV27,NA,TRBJ2-7,NA,TGTGCCAGCAGTTTCCAAGGACAGTTTACCTACGAGCAGTACTTC,CASSFQGQFTYEQYF
TRBV6-1,NA,TRBJ1-1,many,TGTGCCAGCAGCACCGGGACATTTAACACTGAAGCTTTCTTT,CASSTGTFNTEAFF
TRBV7-9,TRBD2,TRBJ2-7,few,TGTGCCAGCAGCTTAATAGCGGGAGAAGGACCTTCTCTCGAGCAGTACTTC,CASSLIAGEGPSLEQYF
TRBV15,NA,TRBJ2-3,many,TGTGCCACCAGCAGAGGGCCCTGGACAGATACGCAGTATTTT,CATSRGPWTDTQYF
TRBV6-5,TRBD1,TRBJ2-5,few,TGTGCCAGCAGTTCTTCATGGACAGGGGAAGAGACCCAGTACTTC,CASSSSWTGEETQYF
TRBV24-1,TRBD2,TRBJ2-1,NA,TGTGCCACCAGTGACGTGACCGGACTAGCGGAAGACAATGAGCAGTTCTTC,CATSDVTGLAEDNEQFF
TRBV10-2,NA,TRBJ2-1,NA,TGCGCCAGCAGTGCGTGGCTTCACGGGGCCTCTTACAATGAGCAGTTCTTC,CASSAWLHGASYNEQFF
TRBV5-1,NA,TRBJ2-3,few,TGCGCCAGCACCCCTGCCGGGAGCGCAGATACGCAGTATTTT,CASTPAGSADTQYF
TRBV20-1,TRBD2,TRBJ2-3,few,TGCAGTGCTTATGGGACTAGCGGGAGCTTGTATTCAGATACGCAGTATTTT,CSAYGTSGSLYSDTQYF
TRBV20-1,NA,TRBJ2-1,NA,TGCAGTGCTAGAGTCTACTCTCATTACAATGAGCAGTTCTTC,CSARVYSHYNEQFF
TRBV7-2,NA,TRBJ1-2,few,TGTGCCAGCAGCTTAGGGCGCCCATCAGGCTACACCTTC,CASSLGRPSGYTF
TRBV2,NA,TRBJ2-7,NA,TGTGCCAGCAGTGGTGAATTAGGGTCCTACGAGCAGTACTTC,CASSGELGSYEQYF
TRBV12-3/TRBV12-4,NA,TRBJ2-5,few,TGTGCCAGCAGTTTATCGGTTACGGCCCAGTACTTC,CASSLSVTAQYF
TRBV10-3,TRBD1,TRBJ2-7,many,TGTGCCATCAGCGCGGGGACAGGGAACGGACAGTACTTC,CAISAGTGNGQYF
TRBV6-1,TRBD1,TRBJ2-1,NA,TGTGCCAGCAGTGTGAAGTCGACAGGGGCCCCGCCCGACGAGCAGTTCTTC,CASSVKSTGAPPDEQFF
TRBV20-1,NA,TRBJ2-7,NA,TGCAGTGCTGGGCTCGGCTACGAGCAGTACTTC,CSAGLGYEQYF
TRBV20-1,NA,TRBJ1-1,NA,TGCAGTGCGGGGGACGTCAGAGGGAACACTGAAGCTTTCTTT,CSAGDVRGNTEAFF
TRBV27,NA,TRBJ2-6,many,TGTGCCAGCAGTTTGGGTGGGGCCAACGTCCTGACTTTC,CASSLGGANVLTF
TRBV5-6,TRBD1,TRBJ2-1,many,TGTGCCAGCAGCTTGTACTCCGGGACAGGGGTCTACAATGAGCAGTTCTTC,CASSLYSGTGVYNEQFF
TRBV6-5,NA,TRBJ1-5,NA,TGTGCCAGCAAGTCCCCCGGTCAGCCCCAGCATTTT,CASKSPGQPQHF
TRBV7-3,NA,TRBJ2-1,many,TGTGCCAGCAGCTCCGGGGGCTCGTACAATGAGCAGTTCTTC,CASSSGGSYNEQFF
TRBV3-1,NA,TRBJ2-7,NA,TGTGCCAGCAGCCCCGACGGACCCTACGAGCAGTACTTC,CASSPDGPYEQYF
TRBV6-2/TRBV6-3,NA,TRBJ2-3,few,TGTGCCAGCAGTTACATTATTCTCACGTCGCAGGAGCAGTATTTT,CASSYIILTSQEQYF
TRBV27,TRBD1,TRBJ2-7,NA,TGTGCCAGCAGAATAGGAGGGACAGGGACCTACGAGCAGTACTTC,CASRIGGTGTYEQYF
TRBV5-1,NA,TRBJ2-3,NA,TGCGCCAGCAGCTCGGACGTCTTGAGCACAGATACGCAGTATTTT,CASSSDVLSTDTQYF
TRBV20-1,TRBD2,TRBJ2-3,NA,TGCAGTGCTAGGTCTATGTCTCGGGGGGGCCCAATATCTAGCACAGATACGCAGTATTTT,CSARSMSRGGPISSTDTQYF
TRBV3-1,TRBD1,TRBJ1-2,few,TGTGCCAGCAAGGGACAGGGGGGAGGCTACACCTTC,CASKGQGGGYTF
TRBV5-1,NA,TRBJ2-2,few,TGCGCCAGCAGCCTCCGGGACTCGTCAACCGGGGAGCTGTTTTTT,CASSLRDSSTGELFF
TRBV14,NA,TRBJ1-1,many,TGTGCCAGCAGCCAACGGGGTACGGGGACTGAAGCTTTCTTT,CASSQRGTGTEAFF
TRBV3-1,TRBD1,TRBJ2-7,NA,TGTGCCAGCAGCCGACAGGGACCCAACGGGCAGTACTTC,CASSRQGPNGQYF
TRBV20-1,NA,TRBJ2-2,many,TGCAGTGCTAGATTCGGTAGCGCGAACACCGGGGAGCTGTTTTTT,CSARFGSANTGELFF
TRBV10-3,TRBD2,TRBJ2-1,many,TGTGCCATCAGGGAGCGGGGGGATTCCTACAATGAGCAGTTCTTC,CAIRERGDSYNEQFF
TRBV6-6,NA,TRBJ2-5,few,TGTGCCAGCATGCGGGGTCAAGAGACCCAGTACTTC,CASMRGQETQYF
TRBV20-1,TRBD1,TRBJ2-5,NA,TGCAGTGCTGGGGACAGCTCAAAAGAGACCCAGTACTTC,CSAGDSSKETQYF
TRBV6-8,NA,TRBJ2-7,NA,TGTGCCAGCAGTTCCGTGCTCCCCTCACGTTCGGAGCAGTACTTC,CASSSVLPSRSEQYF
TRBV5-1,NA,TRBJ2-5,few,TGCGCCAGCAGCTTGTCGTCTGCCTCCCAAGAGACCCAGTACTTC,CASSLSSASQETQYF
TRBV27,TRBD2,TRBJ2-7,few,TGTGCCAGCAGTTTAAGGGAGGGCTACGAGCAGTACTTC,CASSLREGYEQYF
TRBV11-1,TRBD2,TRBJ2-5,few,TGTGCCAGCAGCCTCCCACTCCGACTAGCGGGACGGCAAGAGACCCAGTACTTC,CASSLPLRLAGRQETQYF
TRBV27,NA,TRBJ2-5,few,TGTGCCAGCAGTTTAATAGGAGGGACGGAGACCCAGTACTTC,CASSLIGGTETQYF